The 16 T cell receptor beta chains given below trace back to one sample, sequenced in a study of cytomegalovirus exposure and HLA in healthy donors. Researchers ran the PCR with 60 Vbeta and 13 Jbeta primers. Using immunoSEQ multiplex PCR, the repertoire was profiled, and TCRdb retains in-frame clones only, with some absent. The profile shows over 100,000 clones, over 60% of them singletons. Sequences were obtained from PBMCs. These receptors originate from a man aged 25 to 40 in good health and CMV-seropositive.

The chain joins TRBV5-1 to TRBJ2-1; the D gene is possibly TRBD1 (6 bases). The germline V gene has CDR1 SGHRS and CDR2 YFSETQ. Trimming removed 4 bases at V and 1 base at J, with 9 bases between. This CDR3 comprises 14 residues. The CDR3 region is CASSRDRSYNEQFF. The CDR3 region has the DNA TGCGCCAGCAGCCGAGACAGGTCCTACAATGAGCAGTTCTTC.

The rearrangement links TRBV2 to TRBJ1-1; D might be TRBD1 (6 bases). The CDR3 consists of 14 residues. The V end was cut by 11 bases, the J end by 2 bases, with 18 bases between. Germline loops: CDR1 SNHLY, CDR2 FYNNEI. The CDR3 region has the DNA TGTGCCCTAAGCACGGACAGACTAAACACTGAAGCTTTCTTT. Encoded protein: CALSTDRLNTEAFF.

CDR3: CAWSVLRGENEQFF. The DNA for the CDR3 is TGTGCCTGGAGTGTACTACGGGGGGAGAATGAGCAGTTCTTC. The rearrangement joins TRBV30 to TRBJ2-1, with 7 bases lining up with TRBD2. V lost 0 bases to trimming and J lost 7 bases; unmatched junction nucleotides: 6. Germline CDR1 reads GTSNPN; CDR2 reads SVGIG (reference sequence). The CDR3 sequence is 14 residues long.

V usage is TRBV6-6 and J usage is TRBJ1-2; TRBD1 might be the D (5 bases). Germline CDR1 and CDR2: MNHNY and SVGAGI (reference sequence). The ends were cut back, 2 bases at V and 2 bases at J, with 12 bases in the middle. The length of the CDR3 is 15 residues. The CDR3 sequence is CASSYGQGINYGYTF. CDR3 sequence (DNA): TGTGCCAGCAGTTACGGGCAGGGAATCAACTATGGCTACACCTTC.

The J gene is TRBJ1-5, the V gene TRBV27; D unresolved. Germline assignment: CDR1 MNHEY and CDR2 SMNVEV (reference sequence). V lost 6 bases, J lost 2 bases, and 11 bases lay in between. The CDR3 contains 14 residues. The CDR3 bases are TGTGCCAGCAGCCCCGGGGTGGGCAATCAGCCCCAGCATTTT. Translated: CASSPGVGNQPQHF.

The V gene is TRBV30, the J gene TRBJ1-2; 9 bases match TRBD1. Germline values: CDR1 GTSNPN, CDR2 SVGIG (reference sequence). V trimming: 8 bases; J trimming: 8 bases; junction bases outside the gene matches: 6. This CDR3 has 11 amino acids. The CDR3 nucleotides are TGTGCCCTGTCTACAGGGGGCGGCTACACCTTC. It specifies CALSTGGGYTF.

CDR3 sequence: CASIPRLGAERRAFF. The CDR3 nucleotides read TGTGCCAGCATCCCCCGCCTAGGGGCAGAACGAAGAGCTTTCTTT. The V and J genes are TRBV7-9 and TRBJ1-1; a possible D gene is TRBD1 (5 bases). Germline V gene sequence: CDR1 SEHNR, CDR2 FQNEAQ (reference sequence). The CDR3 loop spans 15 amino acids. Trimming removed 7 bases at V and 10 bases at J, with 25 bases between.

This chain links TRBV4-3 with TRBJ2-7; the match to TRBD1 covers 12 bases. The germline gives CDR1 LGHNA, CDR2 YSLEER. The CDR3 is made up of 16 amino acids. Unmatched junction bases numbered 6, after V lost 0 bases and J lost 6 bases. CDR3 sequence (DNA): TGCGCCAGCAGCCAAGATAGTAGGGGACAGGGGGCCGAGCAGTACTTC. Its translation: CASSQDSRGQGAEQYF.

This rearrangement joins TRBV2 to TRBJ2-5; TRBD1 matches 7 bases. Trimming took 6 bases from V and 4 from J; bases not matched to a gene: 5. The germline V gene has CDR1 SNHLY and CDR2 FYNNEI. This CDR3 comprises 13 residues. This CDR3 reads CASRGTETETQYF. DNA for the CDR3: TGTGCCAGCAGGGGGACAGAGACAGAGACCCAGTACTTC.

This rearrangement joins TRBV2 to TRBJ2-1, with D hard to call. V gave up 7 bases and J gave up 0 bases, with 7 bases separating them. Germline values: CDR1 SNHLY, CDR2 FYNNEI. The CDR3 is 13 residues long. CDR3 in amino acids: CASKVSSYNEQFF. The CDR3 DNA follows: TGTGCCAGCAAAGTCAGCTCCTACAATGAGCAGTTCTTC.

The rearrangement joins TRBV6-1 to TRBJ2-3; maybe TRBD1 (6 bases). The germline V and J ends were trimmed by 6 bases and 3 bases, with 13 bases remaining between them. Per the germline V gene, CDR1 is MNHNS and CDR2 is SASEGT. CDR3 size: 14 residues. CDR3 residues: CASRRSQGTDTQYF. The CDR3, as DNA: TGTGCCAGCAGGCGATCGCAGGGGACAGATACGCAGTATTTT.

V and J are TRBV27 and TRBJ2-7, with TRBD2 as a possible D gene (6 bases). V was trimmed by 3 bases and J by 7 bases, leaving 19 bases between them. CDR1 MNHEY and CDR2 SMNVEV come from the germline V gene (reference sequence). The CDR3 runs 15 residues. The CDR3 DNA is TGTGCCAGCAGTTTCGGGACGGGAGAAGGAGAAGAGCAGTACTTC. Translating it yields CASSFGTGEGEEQYF.

V usage is TRBV15 and J usage is TRBJ2-2, with 8 bases aligning to TRBD1. After removal of 0 bases from V and 4 bases from J, the junction contained 4 bases not matched to a gene. The CDR3 consists of 16 residues. Germline V gives CDR1 LNHNV, CDR2 YYDKDF (reference sequence). CDR3 sequence (DNA): TGTGCCACCAGCAGAGATAGGACAGGGTCCACCGGGGAGCTGTTTTTT. Translation gives CATSRDRTGSTGELFF.

The chain is built from TRBV15 and TRBJ2-1; D unresolved. Germline CDR1 and CDR2: LNHNV and YYDKDF (reference sequence). This CDR3 is built from 16 residues. V was pared by 0 bases and J by 2 bases, with 11 bases between. The CDR3 loop reads CATSRDATTAYNEQFF. In nucleotides, the CDR3 is TGTGCCACCAGCAGAGATGCCACCACAGCCTACAATGAGCAGTTCTTC.

This clone appeared many times. The V call is TRBV28, the J call TRBJ1-1; D possibly corresponds to TRBD1 (6 bases). Trimming left V 5 bases short and J 1 base short, with 20 bases between. Germline CDR1 and CDR2: MDHEN and SYDVKM. The length of the CDR3 is 17 residues. The CDR3: CASSTIRGGAGNTEAFF. The CDR3 bases are TGTGCCAGCAGTACCATTAGGGGGGGCGCTGGGAACACTGAAGCTTTCTTT.

This clone was seen more than once but under ten times. J is TRBJ1-4 and V is TRBV6-5; no reliable D call. Trimming pared 0 bases from V and 3 bases from J, leaving 8 bases between. This CDR3 has 15 amino acids. Germline V gene data show CDR1 as MNHEY and CDR2 as SVGAGI. CDR3 sequence: CASSYSGRSNEKLFF. The CDR3 DNA follows: TGTGCCAGCAGTTACTCAGGGAGATCTAATGAAAAACTGTTTTTT.